This T cell receptor beta chain was identified in a study of blood T cell repertoires in COVID-19 (dated by TCRdb to 2019 to 2021). The study in broad terms: Samples from collaborators originated in the United States, Italy and Spain and spanned both the acute and convalescent phases of COVID-19. The prospective study material was composed of cDNA or gDNA derived from T cells, B-cell-depleted T cells, or PBMCs. Subjects who had been exposed to COVID-19, were actively infected with it, or had recovered from it provided the deeply sampled blood TCRbeta repertoires that made up the dataset. The repertoires were released in a freely available public database meant as a resource for research on the immune response to SARS-CoV-2. The samples were drawn from the first 160 participants of the ongoing ImmuneRACE study and from roughly 1,300 subjects provided by 6 global collaborators. A de-identified subject ID, COVID-19 status, age in years and sex were almost always included in the sample metadata. Where HLA class I and class II types were available, the types were taken from metadata supplied by the sample provider, not from assay-based typing.

The collaborating institutions used their own protocols to collect whole blood in K2EDTA tubes. Collaborator samples were shipped for TCRbeta analysis as frozen whole blood, isolated PBMCs, or DNA extracted from either sample type. Looking up the germline V gene yields CDR1 MNHEY and CDR2 SVGAGI. Relative to germline, V is 6 bases shorter and J is 2 bases shorter, with 14 bases between their ends. The CDR3 runs 14 residues from the cysteine to the phenylalanine. Only the CDR3 DNA stays, 42 bases, in frame from base 1. TCRbeta CDR3 regions were amplified from genomic DNA by means of the immunoSEQ Assay, a bias-controlled multiplex PCR. Turning to the authors' computational methods: The number of nucleated cells in each sample was estimated from the amplification of reference gene primers within the assay. To quantify the absolute abundance of each unique TCRbeta CDR3 rearrangement, sequence reads were collapsed and filtered. For each sample, productive Simpson clonality was calculated by taking the square root of Simpson's diversity index across productive rearrangements. TCRdb stores this immuneACCESS table with in-frame sequences only. Part of the clones is absent; in the studies checked, under half of the shortfall reflects unresolved V genes, and no reason is known for the rest. V and J calls and clone size follow that table, whereas D and trimming were derived from the DNA. For this sample there are about 140,000 clones; around 89% appear just once. Of the sample, 28% is held by the ten largest clones.

Findings and caveats that apply to the study as a whole: The quantity of clinical and demographic metadata differed by source and by participant and was supplied without curation.

With respect to this clone: Its binding antigen is unknown. Base qualities were left out, and no much larger clone turns up one base away.

The chain is made from TRBV6-5 and TRBJ2-7; 5 matching bases give a weak D call of TRBD2. The sequencing sample was made of peripheral blood. The sequence was collected from a human donor in a cohort sampled during active COVID-19. The CDR3 region: CASSRTSGPYEQYF. In nucleotides, the sequence is TGTGCCAGCAGCAGGACTTCAGGTCCCTACGAGCAGTACTTC.